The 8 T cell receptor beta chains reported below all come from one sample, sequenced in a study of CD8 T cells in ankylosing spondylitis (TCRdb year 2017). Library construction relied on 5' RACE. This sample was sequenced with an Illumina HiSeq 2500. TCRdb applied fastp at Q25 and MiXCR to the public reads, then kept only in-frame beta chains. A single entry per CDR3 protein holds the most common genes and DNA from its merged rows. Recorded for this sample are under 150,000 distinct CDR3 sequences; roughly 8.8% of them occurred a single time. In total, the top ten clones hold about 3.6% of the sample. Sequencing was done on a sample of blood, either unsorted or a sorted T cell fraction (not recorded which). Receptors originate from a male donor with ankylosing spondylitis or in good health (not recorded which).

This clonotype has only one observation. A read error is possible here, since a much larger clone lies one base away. The DNA for the CDR3 is TGTGCCAGCAGCTCCCCCCGGAACACCGGGGAGCTGTTTTTT. Protein sequence: CASSSPRNTGELFF. This chain connects TRBV7-9 to TRBJ2-2; unclear D gene. The CDR3 totals 14 residues. V was pared by 4 bases and J by 1 base, with 7 bases between. Germline V lookup: CDR1 SEHNR, CDR2 FQNEAQ (reference sequence).

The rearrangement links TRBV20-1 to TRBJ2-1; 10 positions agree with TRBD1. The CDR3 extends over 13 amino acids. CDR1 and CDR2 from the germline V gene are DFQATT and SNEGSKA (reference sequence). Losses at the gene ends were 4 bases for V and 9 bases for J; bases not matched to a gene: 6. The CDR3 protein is CSAILTGGFEQFF. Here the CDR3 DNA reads TGCAGTGCTATCCTGACAGGGGGCTTTGAGCAGTTCTTC.

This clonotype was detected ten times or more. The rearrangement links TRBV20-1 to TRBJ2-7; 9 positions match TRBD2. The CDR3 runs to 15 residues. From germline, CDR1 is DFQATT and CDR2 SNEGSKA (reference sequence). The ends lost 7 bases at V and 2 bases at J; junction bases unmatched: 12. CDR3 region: CSVDSTAGGTYEQYF. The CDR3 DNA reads TGCAGTGTTGATTCAACAGCGGGAGGAACCTACGAGCAGTACTTC.

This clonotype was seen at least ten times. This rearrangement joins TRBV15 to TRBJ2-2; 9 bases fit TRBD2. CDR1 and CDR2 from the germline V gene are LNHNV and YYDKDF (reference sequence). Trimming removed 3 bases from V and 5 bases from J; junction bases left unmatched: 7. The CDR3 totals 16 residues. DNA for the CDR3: TGTGCCACCAGCAGGGGTAGCGGGAGAACTACCGGGGAGCTGTTTTTT. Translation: CATSRGSGRTTGELFF. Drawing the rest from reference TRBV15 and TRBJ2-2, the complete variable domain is DAMVIQNPRYQVTQFGKPVTLSCSQTLNHNVMYWYQQKSSQAPKLLFHYYDKDFNNEADTPDNFQSRRPNTSFCFLDIRSPGLGDTAMYLCATSRGSGRTTGELFFGEGSRLTVL.

The CDR3 loop is CATKREVTGELFF. CDR3 coding DNA: TGTGCCACCAAGCGGGAGGTCACCGGGGAGCTGTTTTTT. The chain joins TRBV6-5 to TRBJ2-2; TRBD2 matches at 9 bases. V shed 10 bases, J shed 4 bases, and the junction held 4 bases outside the gene matches. The CDR3 consists of 13 residues. CDR1 is MNHEY, CDR2 SVGAGI, per germline.

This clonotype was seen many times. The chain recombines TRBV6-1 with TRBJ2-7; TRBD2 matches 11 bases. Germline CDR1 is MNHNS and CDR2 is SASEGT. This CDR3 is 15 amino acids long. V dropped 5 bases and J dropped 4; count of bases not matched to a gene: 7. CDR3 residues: CASSIMTSGKYEQYF. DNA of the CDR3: TGTGCCAGCAGTATAATGACTAGCGGGAAATACGAGCAGTACTTC.

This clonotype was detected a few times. CDR3 sequence (DNA): TGTGCCAGCAGCTTTACCCCTACCTACGAGCAGTACTTC. Amino acid sequence: CASSFTPTYEQYF. V is TRBV7-3 and J is TRBJ2-7; no clear D gene. Per the germline V gene, CDR1 is SGHTA and CDR2 is FQGTGA. The germline V and J ends were trimmed by 3 bases and 2 bases, with 8 bases remaining between them. CDR3 length: 13 amino acids.

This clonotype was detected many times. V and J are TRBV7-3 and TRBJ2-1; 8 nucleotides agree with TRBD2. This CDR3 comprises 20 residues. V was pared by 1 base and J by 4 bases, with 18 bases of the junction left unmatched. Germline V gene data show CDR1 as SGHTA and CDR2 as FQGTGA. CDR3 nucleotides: TGTGCCAGCAGCTTAAGGGTAACCGGAATAACTAGCGGCCAATACAATGAGCAGTTCTTC. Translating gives CASSLRVTGITSGQYNEQFF.